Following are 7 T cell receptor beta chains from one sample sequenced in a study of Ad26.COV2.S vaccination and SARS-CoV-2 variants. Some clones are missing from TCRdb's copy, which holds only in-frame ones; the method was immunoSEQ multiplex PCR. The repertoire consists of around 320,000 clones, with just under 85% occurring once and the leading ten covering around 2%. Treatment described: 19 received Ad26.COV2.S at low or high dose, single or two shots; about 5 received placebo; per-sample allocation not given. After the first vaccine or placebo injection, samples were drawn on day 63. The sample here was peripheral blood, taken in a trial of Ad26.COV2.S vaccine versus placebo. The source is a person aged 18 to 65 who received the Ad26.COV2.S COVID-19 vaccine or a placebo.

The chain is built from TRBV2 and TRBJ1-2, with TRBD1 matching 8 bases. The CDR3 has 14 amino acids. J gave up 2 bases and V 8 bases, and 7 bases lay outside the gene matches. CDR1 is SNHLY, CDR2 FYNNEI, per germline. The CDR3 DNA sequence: TGTGCCAGCCAAGGACAGGGCGCCAACTATGGCTACACCTTC. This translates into CASQGQGANYGYTF.

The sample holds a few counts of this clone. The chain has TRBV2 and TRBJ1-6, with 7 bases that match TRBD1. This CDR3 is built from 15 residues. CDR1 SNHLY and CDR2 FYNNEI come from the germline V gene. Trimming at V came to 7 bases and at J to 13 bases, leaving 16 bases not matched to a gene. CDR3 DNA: TGTGCCAGCAACGGGAGGCAGGGGGGAATAGGGCCCCTCCACTTT. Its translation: CASNGRQGGIGPLHF.

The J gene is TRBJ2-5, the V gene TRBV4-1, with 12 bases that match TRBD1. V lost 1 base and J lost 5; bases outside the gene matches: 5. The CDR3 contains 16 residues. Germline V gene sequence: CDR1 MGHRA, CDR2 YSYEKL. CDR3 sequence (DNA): TGCGCCAGCAGCCAAGGGGGACAGGGGGCTTGGGAGACCCAGTACTTC. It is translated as CASSQGGQGAWETQYF.

Here the CDR3 DNA reads TGTGCCAGCAGCTTACGTAGCGGGGGGGCCAAAGATACGCAGTATTTT. Its translation is CASSLRSGGAKDTQYF. This chain joins TRBV7-2 and TRBJ2-3; 11 bases line up with TRBD2. The CDR3 sequence is 16 residues long. Germline V gene lookup returns CDR1 SGHTA and CDR2 FQGNSA. The junction had 6 bases not matched to a gene; V was cut back by 2 bases and J by 5 bases.

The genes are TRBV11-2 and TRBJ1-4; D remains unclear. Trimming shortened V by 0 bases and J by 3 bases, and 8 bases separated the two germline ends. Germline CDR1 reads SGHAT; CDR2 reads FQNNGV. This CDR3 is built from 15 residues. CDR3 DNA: TGTGCCAGCAGCTTAGATAGACATGCTAATGAAAAACTGTTTTTT. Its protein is CASSLDRHANEKLFF.

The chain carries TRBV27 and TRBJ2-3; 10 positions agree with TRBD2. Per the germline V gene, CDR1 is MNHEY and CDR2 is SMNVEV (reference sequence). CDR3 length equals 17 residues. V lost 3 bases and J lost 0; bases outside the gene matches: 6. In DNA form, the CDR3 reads TGTGCCAGCAGTTTTCTAGGACTAGCGGCTAGCACAGATACGCAGTATTTT. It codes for CASSFLGLAASTDTQYF.

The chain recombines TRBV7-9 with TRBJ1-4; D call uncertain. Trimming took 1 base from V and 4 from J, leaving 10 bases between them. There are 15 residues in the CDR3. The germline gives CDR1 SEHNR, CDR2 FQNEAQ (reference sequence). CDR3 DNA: TGTGCCAGCAGCTTAGGGGAAAGCCTTAATGAAAAACTGTTTTTT. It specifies CASSLGESLNEKLFF. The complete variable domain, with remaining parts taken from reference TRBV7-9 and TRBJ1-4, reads DTGVSQNPRHKITKRGQNVTFRCDPISEHNRLYWYRQTLGQGPEFLTYFQNEAQLEKSRLLSDRFSAERPKGSFSTLEIQRTEQGDSAMYLCASSLGESLNEKLFFGSGTQLSVL.